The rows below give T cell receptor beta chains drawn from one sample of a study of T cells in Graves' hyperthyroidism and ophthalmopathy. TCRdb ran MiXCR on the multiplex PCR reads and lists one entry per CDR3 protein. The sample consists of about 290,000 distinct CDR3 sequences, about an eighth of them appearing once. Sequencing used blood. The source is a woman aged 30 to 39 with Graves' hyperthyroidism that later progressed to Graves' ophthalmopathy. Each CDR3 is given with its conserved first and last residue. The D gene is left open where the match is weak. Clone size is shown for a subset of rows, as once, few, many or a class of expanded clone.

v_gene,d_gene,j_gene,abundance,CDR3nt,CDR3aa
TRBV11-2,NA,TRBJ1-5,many,TGTGCCAGCAGCTTTTTGGGGCCCGGGCCCCAGCATTTT,CASSFLGPGPQHF
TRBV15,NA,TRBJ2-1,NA,TGTGCCACCAGCAGCGGACGTTACAATGAGCAGTTCTTC,CATSSGRYNEQFF
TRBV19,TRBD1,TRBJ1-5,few,TGTGTCTCTGGGACAGGTAATGATCAGCCCCAGCATTTT,CVSGTGNDQPQHF
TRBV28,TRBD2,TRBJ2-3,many,TGTGCCAGCAGTTGGTCAGGCGGGAGGAGAGGGGTAGATACGCAGTATTTT,CASSWSGGRRGVDTQYF
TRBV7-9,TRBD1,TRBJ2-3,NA,TGTGCCAGCAGCTCCGGGGCAGGGGGCTTCGCAGATACGCAGTATTTT,CASSSGAGGFADTQYF
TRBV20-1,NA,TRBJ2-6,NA,TGCAGTGCGGGCGGTTCTGGGGCCAACGTCCTGACTTTC,CSAGGSGANVLTF
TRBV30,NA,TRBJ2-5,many,TGTGCCTGGAGTGTCTCGTTTTCTCTAGGGCCGGGGACCCAGTACTTC,CAWSVSFSLGPGTQYF
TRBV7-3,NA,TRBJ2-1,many,TGTGCCAGCAGCTTGGACCCTGAGGGGAATGAGCAGTTCTTC,CASSLDPEGNEQFF
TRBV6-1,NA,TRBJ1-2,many,TGTGCCAGCAGCCTTGATGGGGGGCTAAACTATGGCTACACCTTC,CASSLDGGLNYGYTF
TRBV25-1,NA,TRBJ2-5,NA,TGTGCCAGCAGTGACAGGAGGGATACGTACCAAGAGACCCAGTACTTC,CASSDRRDTYQETQYF
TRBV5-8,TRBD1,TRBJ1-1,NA,TGTGCCAGCAGCTACCGGGACAGGGGTTTGGACACTGAAGCTTTCTTT,CASSYRDRGLDTEAFF
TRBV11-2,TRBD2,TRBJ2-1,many,TGTGCCAGCACCCATAGCGGGAGGAATGAGCAGTTCTTC,CASTHSGRNEQFF
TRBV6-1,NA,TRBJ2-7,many,TGTGCCAGCAGTTACAGCACAGGGAAGGCCTCCTACGAGCAGTACTTC,CASSYSTGKASYEQYF
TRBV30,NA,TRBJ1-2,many,TGTGCCTGGAGTGGGACGGGTGGCTACACCTTC,CAWSGTGGYTF
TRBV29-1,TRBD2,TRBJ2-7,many,TGCAGCGTTGGCCGGGGGGGGGCGGGAGAAGGCGAGCAGTACTTC,CSVGRGGAGEGEQYF
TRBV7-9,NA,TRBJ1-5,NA,TGTGCCAGCAGCTCCCTTTCGGGGGCGGGCAATCAGCCCCAGCATTTT,CASSSLSGAGNQPQHF
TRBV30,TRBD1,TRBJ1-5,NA,TGTGCCTGGAGCACAGGGGGGAATCAGCCCCAGCATTTT,CAWSTGGNQPQHF
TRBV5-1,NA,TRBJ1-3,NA,TGCGCCAGCAGCCCGGGAGAGGACCGCTCTGGAAACACCATATATTTT,CASSPGEDRSGNTIYF